Following are 17 T cell receptor beta chains from one sample sequenced in a study of identical twins. TCRdb re-called the 5' RACE reads through MiXCR, storing one row per CDR3 protein. The table has 350,000 to 500,000 distinct CDR3 sequences, 18% seen once. The sample consisted of naive T cells sorted from blood. Receptor source: a man aged 45-65 years in good health.

This clonotype came up a few times. The chain carries TRBV30 and TRBJ2-2, with D possibly being TRBD1 (5 bases). V dropped 3 bases and J dropped 3 bases, with 14 bases sitting between them. The germline CDR1 and CDR2 sequences are GTSNPN and SVGIG (reference sequence). CDR3 length: 15 residues. CDR3 DNA: TGTGCCTGGAGCGTACTTACAGGAGACACCGGGGAGCTGTTTTTT. Its protein is CAWSVLTGDTGELFF.

The V and J genes are TRBV20-1 and TRBJ2-1; no reliable D call. The CDR3 runs 12 residues. Germline lookup yields CDR1 DFQATT and CDR2 SNEGSKA (reference sequence). The germline V and J ends were trimmed by 3 bases and 6 bases, with 9 bases remaining between them. The CDR3 region is CSASLVGNEQFF. The CDR3 nucleotides are TGCAGTGCTAGTTTAGTCGGCAATGAGCAGTTCTTC.

This chain joins TRBV5-1 and TRBJ1-4, with TRBD1 as a possible D gene (6 bases). V was shortened by 3 bases and J by 5 bases, with 14 bases between the two germline ends. This CDR3 is 15 amino acids long. Germline loops: CDR1 SGHRS, CDR2 YFSETQ. As DNA, the CDR3 is TGCGCCAGCAGCTCCCAAGGGGGGCCGAATGAAAAACTGTTTTTT. It translates to CASSSQGGPNEKLFF.

This clonotype was recorded many times. The chain joins TRBV9 to TRBJ2-3; D not certain. V lost 0 bases to trimming and J lost 0 bases, with 8 bases between them. Germline CDR1 is SGDLS and CDR2 is YYNGEE. There are 15 residues in the CDR3. CDR3 sequence (DNA): TGTGCCAGCAGCGTAGGCGGCGAAAGCACAGATACGCAGTATTTT. Its protein product is CASSVGGESTDTQYF.

The chain carries TRBV29-1 and TRBJ2-5; 7 nucleotides agree with TRBD1. After removal of 3 bases from V and 4 bases from J, the junction contained 5 bases not matched to a gene. The CDR3 consists of 13 residues. Germline CDR1 SQVTM, CDR2 ANQGSEA. CDR3 residues: CSVDPTGRETQYF. Here the CDR3 DNA reads TGCAGCGTTGACCCGACAGGGCGAGAGACCCAGTACTTC.

This clonotype was seen more than once but under ten times. The chain recombines TRBV7-9 with TRBJ2-1; 10 nucleotides line up with TRBD2. CDR3 length: 16 residues. Germline values: CDR1 SEHNR, CDR2 FQNEAQ (reference sequence). V was clipped by 5 bases and J by 9 bases; unmatched bases: 13. Written as DNA, the CDR3 is TGTGCCAGCAGCCCTAGGCGAGCGGGGGGGCCTAGTGAGCAGTTCTTC. It is translated as CASSPRRAGGPSEQFF.

This clonotype was picked up a small number of times. The chain combines TRBV20-1 with TRBJ2-7; 14 bases fit TRBD2. Germline lookup yields CDR1 DFQATT and CDR2 SNEGSKA (reference sequence). The CDR3 totals 14 residues. J lost 4 bases, V lost 6 bases, and 5 bases had no gene match. CDR3 in DNA: TGCAGTGCCCGGGGACTAGCGGGAGAGTACGAGCAGTACTTC. Encoded protein: CSARGLAGEYEQYF.

CDR3: CASSQPGTSGGGGTDTQYF. The CDR3 nucleotides are TGCGCCAGCAGTCAACCCGGGACTAGCGGGGGGGGCGGCACAGATACGCAGTATTTT. This sequence joins TRBV23-1 and TRBJ2-3; TRBD2 agrees at 16 bases. TRBV23-1 is placed among ORFs of uncertain function. CDR3 length equals 19 residues. V dropped 2 bases and J dropped 1; count of bases not matched to a gene: 6.

This clonotype has a handful of counts. CDR3 amino acids: CASSLGRSADTQYF. As DNA, the CDR3 is TGTGCCAGCAGTTTAGGGAGAAGCGCAGATACGCAGTATTTT. The chain uses TRBV12-3 or TRBV12-4 and TRBJ2-3; D is undetermined. The CDR3 sequence is 14 residues long. V dropped 1 base and J dropped 4 bases, with 9 bases sitting between them.

V is TRBV10-3 and J is TRBJ1-5; D unclear. The V end was cut by 3 bases, the J end by 0 bases, with 3 bases between. This CDR3 has 13 amino acids. Germline-derived CDR1 and CDR2 are ENHRY and SYGVKD. The chain's CDR3 is CAISEGSNQPQHF. The CDR3 DNA reads as TGTGCCATCAGTGAAGGTAGCAATCAGCCCCAGCATTTT.

V gene TRBV20-1 combines with J gene TRBJ1-5, with D possibly being TRBD1 (5 bases). Deletions cut 5 bases from V and 0 bases from J, with 14 bases between. Looked up from germline, CDR1 is DFQATT and CDR2 is SNEGSKA (reference sequence). CDR3 length: 15 amino acids. This chain's CDR3 is CSAGNAGTSNQPQHF. The CDR3 DNA follows: TGCAGTGCTGGCAACGCCGGGACTAGCAATCAGCCCCAGCATTTT.

This clonotype was recorded at least ten times. This chain links TRBV10-3 with TRBJ1-4; D is perhaps TRBD1 (5 bases). The V gene's germline CDR1 is ENHRY and CDR2 SYGVKD. The CDR3 covers 14 residues. Trimming took off 4 bases at V and 4 bases at J, with 10 bases between the two ends. CDR3 region: CAISAGPYNEKLFF. CDR3 nucleotides: TGTGCCATCAGTGCGGGACCGTATAATGAAAAACTGTTTTTT.

This clonotype appeared a few times. The chain carries TRBV12-3 or TRBV12-4 and TRBJ2-3; no reliable D call. The CDR3 has 19 amino acids. Between the trimmed V and J ends, which lost 5 bases and 0 bases, there was a span of 24 bases. The CDR3 nucleotides are TGTGCCAGCAGTGGTGCGGTATTCCGCGCAGACTCTAGCACAGATACGCAGTATTTT. This translates into CASSGAVFRADSSTDTQYF.

This clonotype was seen a few times. V gene TRBV12-3 or TRBV12-4 combines with J gene TRBJ2-7; weak D call: TRBD1 (6 bases). The CDR3 consists of 13 residues. Deletions cut 6 bases from V and 2 bases from J, with 11 bases between. CDR3 protein: CASRKTGTYEQYF. CDR3 sequence (DNA): TGTGCCAGCAGAAAGACAGGAACCTACGAGCAGTACTTC.

The chain employs TRBV7-2 and TRBJ2-3; D gene ambiguous. Trimming removed 1 base from V and 2 bases from J, with 13 bases in between. This CDR3 spans 16 amino acids. Germline loops: CDR1 SGHTA, CDR2 FQGNSA. The CDR3 nucleotides are TGTGCCAGCAGCTTAGTAGCTCGCACCAACACAGATACGCAGTATTTT. This translates into CASSLVARTNTDTQYF.

This clonotype was seen more than once but under ten times. CDR3 sequence (DNA): TGTGCCAGCAGCACTCATGGGGGAGGTGAGACCCAGTACTTC. This translates into CASSTHGGGETQYF. The J gene is TRBJ2-5, the V gene TRBV28; possibly TRBD2 for D (6 bases). Germline CDR1 and CDR2: MDHEN and SYDVKM. This CDR3 spans 14 amino acids. V dropped 6 bases and J dropped 5 bases, with 16 bases sitting between them. The full variable domain, its missing parts supplied by reference TRBV28 and TRBJ2-5, is DVKVTQSSRYLVKRTGEKVFLECVQDMDHENMFWYRQDPGLGLRLIYFSYDVKMKEKGDIPEGYSVSREKKERFSLILESASTNQTSMYLCASSTHGGGETQYFGPGTRLLVL.

This clonotype appeared a single time. A clone one base away is much larger, so this may be a read error. V and J are TRBV7-2 and TRBJ2-5; weak D call: TRBD1 (5 bases). V was shortened by 5 bases and J by 2 bases, with 9 bases between the two germline ends. Germline V gene lookup returns CDR1 SGHTA and CDR2 FQGNSA. This CDR3 is built from 13 residues. The CDR3 DNA is TGTGCCAGCAGCACCAGGGCGCAAGAGACCCAGTACTTC. It translates to CASSTRAQETQYF.